The 18 T cell receptor beta chains reported below all come from one sample, sequenced in a study of blood T cell repertoires in COVID-19. Some clones are missing from TCRdb's copy, which holds only in-frame ones; the method was immunoSEQ multiplex PCR. The repertoire holds about 430,000 clones, roughly 90% seen once, with 0.9% to 1% in the top ten. Sequencing was carried out using PBMCs or T cells enriched from blood (not recorded which). The origin of the receptors is a woman in her thirties with acute COVID-19.

This sequence joins TRBV2 and TRBJ1-2, with unresolved D. The V gene's germline CDR1 is SNHLY and CDR2 FYNNEI. V gave up 3 bases and J gave up 2 bases, with 7 bases separating them. This CDR3 is 13 amino acids long. This chain's CDR3 is CASSDGENYGYTF. The CDR3 DNA is TGTGCCAGCAGTGATGGGGAGAACTATGGCTACACCTTC. Full variable domain (rest looked up from reference TRBV2 and TRBJ1-2): EPEVTQTPSHQVTQMGQEVILRCVPISNHLYFYWYRQILGQKVEFLVSFYNNEISEKSEIFDDQFSVERPDGSNFTLKIRSTKLEDSAMYFCASSDGENYGYTFGSGTRLTVV.

V and J are TRBV9 and TRBJ2-3; 14 nucleotides agree with TRBD2. V gave up 0 bases and J gave up 4 bases; unmatched junction bases: 7. The germline gives CDR1 SGDLS, CDR2 YYNGEE. CDR3 length: 18 amino acids. CDR3 sequence (DNA): TGTGCCAGCAGCGTAGGACTAGCGGGGGGGAGAGGCGCAGATACGCAGTATTTT. Protein: CASSVGLAGGRGADTQYF.

The V and J genes are TRBV15 and TRBJ1-2; D remains unclear. The CDR3 consists of 14 residues. Trimming left V 7 bases short and J 5 bases short, with 17 bases between. In germline, CDR1 is LNHNV, CDR2 YYDKDF (reference sequence). The CDR3 sequence: CATKQDAGRYGYTF. In DNA form, the CDR3 reads TGTGCCACCAAGCAGGACGCCGGGAGGTATGGCTACACCTTC.

The genes are TRBV27 and TRBJ2-1; 12 bases fit TRBD2. The trim removed 8 bases at V and 4 bases at J, leaving 9 bases unmatched. Germline values: CDR1 MNHEY, CDR2 SMNVEV (reference sequence). The CDR3 length is 16 residues. The DNA of the CDR3 is TGTGCCAGCCAGGTTACTAGCGGGGGGTGGTACAATGAGCAGTTCTTC. It specifies CASQVTSGGWYNEQFF.

The chain is built from TRBV10-3 and TRBJ2-7; D ambiguous. The V end was cut by 10 bases, the J end by 3 bases, with 10 bases between. The CDR3 has 11 amino acids. Germline loops: CDR1 ENHRY, CDR2 SYGVKD. The CDR3 loop is CATRSLYEQYF. The CDR3 coding sequence is TGTGCCACCCGGAGCCTCTACGAGCAGTACTTC.

The rearrangement uses TRBV12-3 or TRBV12-4 and TRBJ2-7; 7 nucleotides line up with TRBD1. J gave up 5 bases and V 1 base, and 2 bases lay outside the gene matches. The CDR3 is 13 residues long. DNA for the CDR3: TGTGCCAGCAGTTTAGACAGGGGAAACGAGCAGTACTTC. It codes for CASSLDRGNEQYF.

The chain joins TRBV4-1 to TRBJ1-2, with TRBD1 matching over 10 bases. Trimming took 5 bases from V and 4 from J; bases not matched to a gene: 10. Looked up from germline, CDR1 is MGHRA and CDR2 is YSYEKL. The CDR3 loop spans 16 amino acids. CDR3 in DNA: TGCGCCAGCAGCTTCCACGGGGGACAGGGGCCCTATGGCTACACCTTC. This encodes CASSFHGGQGPYGYTF.

The chain joins TRBV15 to TRBJ2-7; D perhaps matches TRBD1 (6 bases). This CDR3 comprises 13 residues. Between the trimmed V and J ends, which lost 2 bases and 3 bases, there was a span of 8 bases. Germline CDR1 LNHNV, CDR2 YYDKDF (reference sequence). CDR3 coding DNA: TGTGCCACCAGCAGAAGGACAGTCTACGAGCAGTACTTC. Translating gives CATSRRTVYEQYF.

A single count supports this clone. The rearrangement joins TRBV4-1 to TRBJ2-2; 7 positions match TRBD1. V lost 1 base, J lost 4 bases, and 6 bases stayed unmatched. This CDR3 comprises 16 residues. Germline CDR1 MGHRA, CDR2 YSYEKL. CDR3 residues: CASSQVLGQATGELFF. Here the CDR3 DNA reads TGCGCCAGCAGCCAAGTCCTAGGACAGGCCACCGGGGAGCTGTTTTTT.

This sequence joins TRBV12-3 or TRBV12-4 and TRBJ1-2; the D gene is possibly TRBD1 (6 bases). V was cut by 6 bases and J by 8 bases, with 16 bases left in between. This CDR3 comprises 13 residues. CDR3 protein: CASRGGGARGYTF. The CDR3 coding sequence is TGTGCCAGCAGGGGAGGGGGGGCTCGAGGCTACACCTTC.

J is TRBJ1-4 and V is TRBV28, with 9 bases that match TRBD1. V lost 5 bases and J lost 8; bases outside the gene matches: 6. The CDR3 is made up of 14 amino acids. Germline lookup yields CDR1 MDHEN and CDR2 SYDVKM. In DNA form, the CDR3 reads TGTGCCAGCAGTACTACAGGGGGCAGCGAAAAACTGTTTTTT. Translating it yields CASSTTGGSEKLFF.

This chain connects TRBV3-1 (or the pseudogene TRBV3-2) to TRBJ1-1, with TRBD1 as a possible D gene (5 bases). The CDR3 runs to 16 residues. Germline CDR1 LGHDT, CDR2 YNNKEL (reference sequence). Trimming took 0 bases from V and 8 from J, leaving 19 bases between them. This CDR3 reads CASSQDWGGAWWEAFF. For the CDR3, the DNA is TGTGCCAGCAGCCAAGATTGGGGGGGAGCATGGTGGGAAGCTTTCTTT.

The chain links TRBV7-2 to TRBJ2-1; D unresolved. This CDR3 contains 13 residues. Germline-derived CDR1 and CDR2 are SGHTA and FQGNSA. V lost 5 bases, J lost 0 bases, and 5 bases lay in between. CDR3 DNA sequence: TGTGCCAGCAGCATAAACTCCTACAATGAGCAGTTCTTC. Its translation is CASSINSYNEQFF. Combining the CDR3 with reference TRBV7-2 and TRBJ2-1 gives the whole variable domain GAGVSQSPSNKVTEKGKDVELRCDPISGHTALYWYRQSLGQGLEFLIYFQGNSAPDKSGLPSDRFSAERTGGSVSTLTIQRTQQEDSAVYLCASSINSYNEQFFGPGTRLTVL.

This clone showed up just once. The chain carries TRBV4-3 and TRBJ2-1; D is ambiguous. Germline assignment: CDR1 LGHNA and CDR2 YSLEER. V was pared by 0 bases and J by 0 bases, with 12 bases between. The CDR3 runs to 17 residues. CDR3 nucleotides: TGCGCCAGCAGCCAAGATTCAAGCCCGAGCTCCTACAATGAGCAGTTCTTC. It encodes CASSQDSSPSSYNEQFF.

The CDR3 spells CASSRIRGDTEAFF. In DNA, the CDR3 is TGCGCCAGCAGCAGGATCAGGGGAGACACTGAAGCTTTCTTT. This chain uses TRBV5-1 with TRBJ1-1, with D maybe TRBD1 (6 bases). Germline values: CDR1 SGHRS, CDR2 YFSETQ. Deletions cut 4 bases from V and 3 bases from J, with 13 bases between. The CDR3 is made up of 14 amino acids.

The chain carries TRBV7-9 and TRBJ2-3; D gene uncertain. Germline CDR1 and CDR2: SEHNR and FQNEAQ (reference sequence). The CDR3 contains 18 residues. With 2 bases removed from V and 4 bases from J, the gap between germline ends came to 22 bases. In nucleotides, the CDR3 is TGTGCCAGCAGCTTATCCCTGCCCTTCTCCTACCGGGCAGATACGCAGTATTTT. Translating gives CASSLSLPFSYRADTQYF.

The chain combines TRBV2 with TRBJ1-6; 10 nucleotides agree with TRBD1. J gave up 7 bases and V 6 bases, and 3 bases lay outside the gene matches. This CDR3 has 14 amino acids. Germline V lookup: CDR1 SNHLY, CDR2 FYNNEI. In nucleotides, the CDR3 is TGTGCCAGCAGGGGGACAGGGGTCAATTCACCCCTCCACTTT. Its protein product is CASRGTGVNSPLHF.

The rearrangement uses TRBV2 and TRBJ2-7; TRBD2 aligns across 9 bases. The CDR3 sequence is 16 residues long. Germline V gene sequence: CDR1 SNHLY, CDR2 FYNNEI. After removal of 4 bases from V and 3 bases from J, the junction contained 10 bases not matched to a gene. This CDR3 is CASSGTGKAGGYEQYF. CDR3 in DNA: TGTGCCAGCAGTGGTACAGGGAAAGCGGGGGGCTACGAGCAGTACTTC.